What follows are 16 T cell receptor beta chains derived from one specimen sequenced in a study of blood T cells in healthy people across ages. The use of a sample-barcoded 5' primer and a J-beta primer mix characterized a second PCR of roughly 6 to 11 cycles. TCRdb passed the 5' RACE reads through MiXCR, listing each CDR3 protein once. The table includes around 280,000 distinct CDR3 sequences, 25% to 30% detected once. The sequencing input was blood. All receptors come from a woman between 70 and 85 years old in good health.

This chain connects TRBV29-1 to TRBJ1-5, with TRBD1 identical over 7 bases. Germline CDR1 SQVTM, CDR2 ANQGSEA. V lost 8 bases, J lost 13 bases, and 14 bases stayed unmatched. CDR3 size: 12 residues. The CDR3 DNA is TGCAGCATACGGACAGGAGGGGGATCACAGCATTTT. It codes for CSIRTGGGSQHF.

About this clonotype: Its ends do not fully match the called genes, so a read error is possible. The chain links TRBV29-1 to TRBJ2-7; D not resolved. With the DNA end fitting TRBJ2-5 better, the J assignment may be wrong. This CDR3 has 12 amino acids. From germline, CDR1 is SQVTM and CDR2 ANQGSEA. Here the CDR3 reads CGVGPGGETQYF. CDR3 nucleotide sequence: TGCGGCGTTGGTCCGGGCGGAGAGACCCAGTACTTC.

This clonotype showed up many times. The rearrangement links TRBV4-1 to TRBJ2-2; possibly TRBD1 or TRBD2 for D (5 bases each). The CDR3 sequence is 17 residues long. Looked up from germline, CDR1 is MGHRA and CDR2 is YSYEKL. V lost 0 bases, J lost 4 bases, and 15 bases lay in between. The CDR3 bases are TGCGCCAGCAGCCAAGAACCGGGGCCAACTCCCACCGGGGAGCTGTTTTTT. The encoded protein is CASSQEPGPTPTGELFF.

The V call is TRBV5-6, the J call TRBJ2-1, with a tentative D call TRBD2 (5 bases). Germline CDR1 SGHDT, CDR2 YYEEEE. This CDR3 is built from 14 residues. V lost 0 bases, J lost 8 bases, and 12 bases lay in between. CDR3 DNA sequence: TGTGCCAGCAGCTTGGATGCTAGCCTCGATGAGCAGTTCTTC. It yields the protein CASSLDASLDEQFF.

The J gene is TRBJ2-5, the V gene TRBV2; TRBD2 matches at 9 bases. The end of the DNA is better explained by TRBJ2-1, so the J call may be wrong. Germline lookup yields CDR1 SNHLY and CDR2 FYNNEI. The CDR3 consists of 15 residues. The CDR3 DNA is TGTGCCAGCAGTCTGGCTAGCGGGGCTTTCAATGAGCAGTTCTTC. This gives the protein CASSLASGAFNEQFF.

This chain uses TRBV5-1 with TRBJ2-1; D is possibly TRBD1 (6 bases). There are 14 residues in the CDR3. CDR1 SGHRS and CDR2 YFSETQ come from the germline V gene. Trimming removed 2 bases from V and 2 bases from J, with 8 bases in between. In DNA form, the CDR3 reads TGCGCCAGCAGCTTACAGGGTCCCTACAATGAGCAGTTCTTC. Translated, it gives CASSLQGPYNEQFF.

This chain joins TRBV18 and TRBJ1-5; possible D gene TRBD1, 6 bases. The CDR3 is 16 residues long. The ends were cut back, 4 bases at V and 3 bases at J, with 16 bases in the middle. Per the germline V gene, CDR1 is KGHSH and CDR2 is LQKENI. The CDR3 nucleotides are TGTGCCAGCTCACGATCACAGGGTGTTATCAATCAGCCCCAGCATTTT. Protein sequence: CASSRSQGVINQPQHF.

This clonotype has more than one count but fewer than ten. CDR3 in amino acids: CASSFKASTNEKLFF. In DNA, the CDR3 is TGTGCCAGCAGCTTTAAGGCTTCAACTAATGAAAAACTGTTTTTT. V gene TRBV5-6 combines with J gene TRBJ1-4; D is unclear. V shed 2 bases and J shed 0 bases, with 8 bases lying between them. CDR1 and CDR2 (germline): SGHDT, YYEEEE. This CDR3 contains 15 residues.

The CDR3 region has the DNA TGTGCCAGCTCACCATCCGCCGGCTACGAGCAGTACTTC. It specifies CASSPSAGYEQYF. The V gene is TRBV18, the J gene TRBJ2-5; the D is unclear. Near its end, the DNA agrees better with TRBJ2-7, so the J call may be wrong. The CDR3 sequence is 13 residues long. Germline V CDR1 and CDR2: KGHSH, LQKENI.

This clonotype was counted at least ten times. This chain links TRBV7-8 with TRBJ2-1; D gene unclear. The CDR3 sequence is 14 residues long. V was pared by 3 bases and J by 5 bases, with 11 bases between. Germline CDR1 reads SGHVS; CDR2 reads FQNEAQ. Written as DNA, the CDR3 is TGTGCCAGCAGCTTCAGGCGAACCGACAATGAGCAGTTCTTC. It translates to CASSFRRTDNEQFF.

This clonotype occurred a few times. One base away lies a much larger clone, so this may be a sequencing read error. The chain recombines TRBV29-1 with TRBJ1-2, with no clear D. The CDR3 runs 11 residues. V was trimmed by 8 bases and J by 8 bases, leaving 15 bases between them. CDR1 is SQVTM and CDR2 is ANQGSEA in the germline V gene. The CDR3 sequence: CSTTGGRGYTF. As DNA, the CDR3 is TGCAGCACTACGGGTGGACGAGGCTACACCTTC.

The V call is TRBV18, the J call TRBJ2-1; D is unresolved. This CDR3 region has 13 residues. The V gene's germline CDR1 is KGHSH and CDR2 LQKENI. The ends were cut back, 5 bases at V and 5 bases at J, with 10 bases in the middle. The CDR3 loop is CASSDSRNNEQFF. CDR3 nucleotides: TGTGCCAGCTCAGACTCTCGTAACAATGAGCAGTTCTTC.

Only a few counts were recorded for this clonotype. For the CDR3, the DNA is TGTGCCAGCAGCCAAACCGGGACATTCGATGAGCAGTTCTTC. As protein: CASSQTGTFDEQFF. The rearrangement joins TRBV3-1 to TRBJ2-1; TRBD1 is a possible D gene (6 bases). Germline loops: CDR1 LGHDT, CDR2 YNNKEL (reference sequence). The CDR3 contains 14 residues. V was cut by 2 bases and J by 8 bases, with 13 bases left in between.

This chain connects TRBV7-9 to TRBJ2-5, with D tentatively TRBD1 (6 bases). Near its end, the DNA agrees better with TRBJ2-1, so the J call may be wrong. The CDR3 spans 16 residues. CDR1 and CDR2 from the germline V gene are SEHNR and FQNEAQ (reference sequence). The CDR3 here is CASSSIRDTLGRKQFF. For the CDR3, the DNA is TGTGCCAGCAGCTCAATCCGGGACACCCTCGGACGTAAGCAGTTCTTC.

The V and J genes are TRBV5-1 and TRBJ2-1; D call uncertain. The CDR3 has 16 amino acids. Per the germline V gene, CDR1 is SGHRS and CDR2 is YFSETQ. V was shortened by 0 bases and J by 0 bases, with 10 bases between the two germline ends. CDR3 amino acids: CASSLAGSSSYNEQFF. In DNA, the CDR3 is TGCGCCAGCAGCTTGGCCGGATCGAGCTCCTACAATGAGCAGTTCTTC.

CDR3 sequence reads: CASSLTGTGIGTEAFF. The CDR3 region has the DNA TGCGCCAGCAGCTTAACCGGGACAGGGATCGGTACTGAAGCTTTCTTT. This chain joins TRBV5-1 and TRBJ1-1, with 9 bases lining up with TRBD1. CDR1 is SGHRS, CDR2 YFSETQ, per germline. This CDR3 has 16 residues. The junction had 10 bases not matched to a gene; V was cut back by 2 bases and J by 5 bases. Drawing the rest from reference TRBV5-1 and TRBJ1-1, the complete variable domain is KAGVTQTPRYLIKTRGQQVTLSCSPISGHRSVSWYQQTPGQGLQFLFEYFSETQRNKGNFPGRFSGRQFSNSRSEMNVSTLELGDSALYLCASSLTGTGIGTEAFFGQGTRLTVV.